The clone carrying this T cell receptor (beta chain) showed up many times. Its antigen is as yet unknown. The germline CDR1 and CDR2 sequences are SGHNT and YYREEE (reference sequence). The V end was cut by 4 bases, the J end by 11 bases, with 12 bases between. CDR3 length: 11 amino acids. TCRdb re-called the RACE reads through MiXCR, storing one row per CDR3 protein. The table lists more than 150,000 distinct CDR3 sequences, more than 14% of them singletons. Time point described: patch test 1, 2 weeks after DPC sensitization. As to treatment: therapeutic diphenylcyclopropenone sensitization with weekly scalp DPC. This sample is drawn from a study of human T cells and chemical hapten exposure. At the level of the study: 2% DPC was applied to approximately 2 cm by approximately 2 cm of upper inner arm skin for sensitization. The study enrolled mostly female patients with alopecia areata, totalis or universalis. TCR yields per sample varied, mainly owing to small pooled library volume differences. Study-wide findings and caveats: Expanded TCRs created a significantly greater count of big CDR3 similarity clusters than controls did.

This sequence was found in a woman aged 25 to 39 with alopecia areata. Some clones in this sample may be carry-over from other donors' samples. This rearrangement joins TRBV5-4 to TRBJ1-1; D is perhaps TRBD1 (5 bases). The specimen comprised whole blood, sampled in connection with sensitization to the hapten diphenylcyclopropenone (DPC). This CDR3 reads CASSLQGRAFF. The CDR3 DNA sequence: TGTGCCAGCAGCCTCCAGGGACGGGCTTTCTTT.